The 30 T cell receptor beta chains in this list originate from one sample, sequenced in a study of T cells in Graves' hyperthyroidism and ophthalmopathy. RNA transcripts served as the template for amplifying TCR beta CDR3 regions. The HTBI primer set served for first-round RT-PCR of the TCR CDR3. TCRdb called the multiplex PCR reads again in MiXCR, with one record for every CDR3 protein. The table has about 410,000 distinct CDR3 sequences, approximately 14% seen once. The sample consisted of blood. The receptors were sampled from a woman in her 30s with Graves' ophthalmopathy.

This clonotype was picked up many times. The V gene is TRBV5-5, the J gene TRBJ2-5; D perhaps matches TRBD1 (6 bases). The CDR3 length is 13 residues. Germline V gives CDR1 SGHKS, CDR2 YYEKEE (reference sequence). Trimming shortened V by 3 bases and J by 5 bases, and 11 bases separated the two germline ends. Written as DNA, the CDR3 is TGTGCCAGCAGCTCAGGGGAGTTGGAGACCCAGTACTTC. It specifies CASSSGELETQYF.

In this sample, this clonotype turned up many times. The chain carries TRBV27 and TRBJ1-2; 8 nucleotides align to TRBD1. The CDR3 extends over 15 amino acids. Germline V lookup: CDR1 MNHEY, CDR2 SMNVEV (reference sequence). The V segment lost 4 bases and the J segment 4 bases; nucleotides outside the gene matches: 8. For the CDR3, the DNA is TGTGCCAGCAGTTGGACAGGGAGGGAGGCCTATGGCTACACCTTC. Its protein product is CASSWTGREAYGYTF.

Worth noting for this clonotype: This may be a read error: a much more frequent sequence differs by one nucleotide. The CDR3 sequence: CASSYPTLAGNEQFF. The CDR3 DNA sequence: TGTGCCAGCAGTTACCCGACACTAGCGGGCAATGAGCAGTTCTTC. The chain couples TRBV6-9 to TRBJ2-1, with 9 positions matching TRBD2. The V gene end was trimmed by 3 bases and the J gene end by 6 bases; junction bases not matched to a gene: 6. Germline CDR1 is MNHGY and CDR2 is SVAAGI. The CDR3 runs 15 residues.

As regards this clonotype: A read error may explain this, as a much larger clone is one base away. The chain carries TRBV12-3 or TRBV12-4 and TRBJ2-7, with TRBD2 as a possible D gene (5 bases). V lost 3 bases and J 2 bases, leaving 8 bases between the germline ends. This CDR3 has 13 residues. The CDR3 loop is CASSFGSAYEQYF. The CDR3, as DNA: TGTGCCAGCAGTTTTGGGAGTGCCTACGAGCAGTACTTC.

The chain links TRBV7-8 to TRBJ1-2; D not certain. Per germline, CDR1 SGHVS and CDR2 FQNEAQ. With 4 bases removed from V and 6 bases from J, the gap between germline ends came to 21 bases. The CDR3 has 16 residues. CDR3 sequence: CASSSLVGRLKDGYTF. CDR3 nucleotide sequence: TGTGCCAGCAGCTCCCTCGTAGGTCGGTTAAAAGATGGCTACACCTTC. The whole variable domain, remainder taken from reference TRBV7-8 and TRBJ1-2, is GAGVSQSPRYKVAKRGQDVALRCDPISGHVSLFWYQQALGQGPEFLTYFQNEAQLDKSGLPSDRFFAERPEGSVSTLKIQRTQQEDSAVYLCASSSLVGRLKDGYTFGSGTRLTVV.

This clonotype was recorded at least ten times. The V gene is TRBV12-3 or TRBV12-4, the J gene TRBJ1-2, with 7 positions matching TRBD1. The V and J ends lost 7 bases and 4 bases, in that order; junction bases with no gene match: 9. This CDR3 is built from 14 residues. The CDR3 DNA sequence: TGTGCCAGCAACCAGGGACAGACCGGCTATGGCTACACCTTC. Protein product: CASNQGQTGYGYTF.

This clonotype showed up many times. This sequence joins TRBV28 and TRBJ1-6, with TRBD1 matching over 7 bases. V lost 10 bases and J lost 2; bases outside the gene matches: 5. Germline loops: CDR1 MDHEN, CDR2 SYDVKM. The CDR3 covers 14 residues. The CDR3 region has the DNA TGTGCCACTCACAGGGGACCCTATAATTCACCCCTCCACTTT. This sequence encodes CATHRGPYNSPLHF.

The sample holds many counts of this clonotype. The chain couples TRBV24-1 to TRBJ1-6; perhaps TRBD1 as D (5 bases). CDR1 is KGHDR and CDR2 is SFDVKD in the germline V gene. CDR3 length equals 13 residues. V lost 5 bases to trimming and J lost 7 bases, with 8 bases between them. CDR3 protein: CATSAGTNSPLHF. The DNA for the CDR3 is TGTGCCACCAGTGCGGGGACGAATTCACCCCTCCACTTT.

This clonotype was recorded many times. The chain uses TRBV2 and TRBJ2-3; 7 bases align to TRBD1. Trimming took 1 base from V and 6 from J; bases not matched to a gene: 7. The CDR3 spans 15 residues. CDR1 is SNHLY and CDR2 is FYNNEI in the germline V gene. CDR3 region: CASSEEGAKVDTQYF. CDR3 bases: TGTGCCAGCAGTGAAGAGGGGGCTAAGGTGGATACGCAGTATTTT.

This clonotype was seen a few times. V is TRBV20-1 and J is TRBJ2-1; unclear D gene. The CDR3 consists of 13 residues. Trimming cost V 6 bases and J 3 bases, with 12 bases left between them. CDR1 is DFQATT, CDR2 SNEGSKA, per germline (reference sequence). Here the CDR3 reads CSASRTDYNEQFF. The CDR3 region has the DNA TGCAGTGCCTCGCGGACCGACTACAATGAGCAGTTCTTC.

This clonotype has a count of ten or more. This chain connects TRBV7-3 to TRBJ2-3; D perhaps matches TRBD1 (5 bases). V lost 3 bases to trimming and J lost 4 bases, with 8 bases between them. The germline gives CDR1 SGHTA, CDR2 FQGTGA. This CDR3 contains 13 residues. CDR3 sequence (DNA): TGTGCCAGCAGCTTCAGGGTCCCAGATACGCAGTATTTT. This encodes CASSFRVPDTQYF.

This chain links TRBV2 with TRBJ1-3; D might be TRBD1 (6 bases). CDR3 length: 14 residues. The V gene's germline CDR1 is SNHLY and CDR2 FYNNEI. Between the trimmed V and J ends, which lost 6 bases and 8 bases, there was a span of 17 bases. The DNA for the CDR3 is TGTGCCAGCAGCGTCACAGGGAACGCGGACACCATATATTTT. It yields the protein CASSVTGNADTIYF.

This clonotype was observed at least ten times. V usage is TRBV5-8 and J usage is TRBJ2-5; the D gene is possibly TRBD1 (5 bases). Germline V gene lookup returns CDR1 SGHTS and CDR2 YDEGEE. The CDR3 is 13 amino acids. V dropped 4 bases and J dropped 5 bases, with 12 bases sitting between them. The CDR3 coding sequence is TGTGCCAGCAGCCTGCAGGGTATGGAGACCCAGTACTTC. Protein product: CASSLQGMETQYF. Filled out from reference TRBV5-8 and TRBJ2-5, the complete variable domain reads EAGVTQSPTHLIKTRGQQATLRCSPISGHTSVYWYQQALGLGLQFLLWYDEGEERNRGNFPPRFSGRQFPNYSSELNVNALELEDSALYLCASSLQGMETQYFGPGTRLLVL.

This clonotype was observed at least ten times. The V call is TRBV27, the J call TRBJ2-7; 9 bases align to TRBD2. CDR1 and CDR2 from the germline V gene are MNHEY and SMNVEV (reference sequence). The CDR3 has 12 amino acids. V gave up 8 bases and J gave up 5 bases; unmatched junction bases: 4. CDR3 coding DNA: TGTGCCAGCGCGGGGGGGTGGGACGAGCAGTACTTC. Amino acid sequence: CASAGGWDEQYF.

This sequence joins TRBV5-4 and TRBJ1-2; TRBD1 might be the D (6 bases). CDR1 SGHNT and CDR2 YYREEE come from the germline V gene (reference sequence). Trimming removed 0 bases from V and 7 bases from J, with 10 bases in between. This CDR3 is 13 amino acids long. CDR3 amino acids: CASSLVKGGGYTF. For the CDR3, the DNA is TGTGCCAGCAGCTTGGTCAAGGGGGGTGGCTACACCTTC.

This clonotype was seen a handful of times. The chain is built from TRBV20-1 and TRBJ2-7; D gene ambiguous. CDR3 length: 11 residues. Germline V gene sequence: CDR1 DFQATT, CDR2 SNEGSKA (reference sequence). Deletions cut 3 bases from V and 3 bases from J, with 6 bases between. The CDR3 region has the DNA TGCAGTGCTAGCCCCGGCTACGAGCAGTACTTC. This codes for CSASPGYEQYF.

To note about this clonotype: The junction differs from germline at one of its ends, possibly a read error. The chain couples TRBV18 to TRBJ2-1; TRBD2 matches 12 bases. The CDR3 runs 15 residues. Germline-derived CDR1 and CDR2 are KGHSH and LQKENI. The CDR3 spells CASISSGGAGDDQFF. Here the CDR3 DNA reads TGTGCCAGCATATCTAGCGGGGGGGCAGGCGATGATCAGTTCTTC.

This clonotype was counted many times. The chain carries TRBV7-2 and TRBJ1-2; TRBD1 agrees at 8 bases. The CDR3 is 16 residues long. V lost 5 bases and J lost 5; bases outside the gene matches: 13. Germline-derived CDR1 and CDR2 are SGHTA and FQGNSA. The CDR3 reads CASSPSGQGGGYGYTF. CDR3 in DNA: TGTGCCAGCAGCCCATCCGGACAGGGAGGAGGTTATGGCTACACCTTC.

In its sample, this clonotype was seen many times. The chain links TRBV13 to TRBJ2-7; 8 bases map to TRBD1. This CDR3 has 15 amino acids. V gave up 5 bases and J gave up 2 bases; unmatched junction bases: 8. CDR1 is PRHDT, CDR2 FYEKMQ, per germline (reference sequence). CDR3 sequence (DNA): TGTGCCAGCAGCGGGGGACAGGTGACACCCTACGAGCAGTACTTC. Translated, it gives CASSGGQVTPYEQYF.

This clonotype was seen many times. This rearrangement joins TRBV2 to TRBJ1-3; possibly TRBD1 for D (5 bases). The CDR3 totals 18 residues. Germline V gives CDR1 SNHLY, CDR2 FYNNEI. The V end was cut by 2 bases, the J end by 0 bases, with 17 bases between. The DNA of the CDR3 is TGTGCCAGCAGTGAATTTTATTCTAGAGGGGTCTCTGGAAACACCATATATTTT. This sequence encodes CASSEFYSRGVSGNTIYF.

CDR3 nucleotide sequence: TGTGCCAGCAGTTACTTGGGGACAAATGAAAAACTGTTTTTT. This encodes CASSYLGTNEKLFF. The gene calls are TRBV6-5 and TRBJ1-4; perhaps TRBD1 as D (6 bases). Trimming left V 1 base short and J 5 bases short, with 8 bases between. CDR1 and CDR2 (germline): MNHEY, SVGAGI. The CDR3 covers 14 residues.

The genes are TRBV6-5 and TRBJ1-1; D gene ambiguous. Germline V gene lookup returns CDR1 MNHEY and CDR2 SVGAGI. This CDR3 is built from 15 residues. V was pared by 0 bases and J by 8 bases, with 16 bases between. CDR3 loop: CASSYSNLKAGEAFF. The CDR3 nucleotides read TGTGCCAGCAGTTACTCGAATCTTAAGGCAGGCGAAGCTTTCTTT.

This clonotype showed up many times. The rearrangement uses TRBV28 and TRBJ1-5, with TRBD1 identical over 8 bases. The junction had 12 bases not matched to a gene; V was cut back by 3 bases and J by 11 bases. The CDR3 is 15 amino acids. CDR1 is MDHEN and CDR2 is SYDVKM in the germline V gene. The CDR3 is CASSFTGGPFVSQHF. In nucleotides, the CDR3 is TGTGCCAGCAGTTTCACAGGGGGTCCGTTCGTGTCCCAGCATTTT.

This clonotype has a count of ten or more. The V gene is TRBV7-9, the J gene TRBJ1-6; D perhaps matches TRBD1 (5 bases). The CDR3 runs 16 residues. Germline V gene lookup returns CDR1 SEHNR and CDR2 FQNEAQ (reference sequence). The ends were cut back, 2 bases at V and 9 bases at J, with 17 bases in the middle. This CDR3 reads CASSLFPLGGVSPLHF. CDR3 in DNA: TGTGCCAGCAGCTTATTCCCCCTCGGGGGAGTTTCACCCCTCCACTTT.

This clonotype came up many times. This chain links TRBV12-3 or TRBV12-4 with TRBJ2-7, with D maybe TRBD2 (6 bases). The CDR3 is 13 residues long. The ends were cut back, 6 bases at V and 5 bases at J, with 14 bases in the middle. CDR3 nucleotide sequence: TGTGCCAGCAGCCGCGGGACTTTCCACGAGCAGTACTTC. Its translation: CASSRGTFHEQYF.

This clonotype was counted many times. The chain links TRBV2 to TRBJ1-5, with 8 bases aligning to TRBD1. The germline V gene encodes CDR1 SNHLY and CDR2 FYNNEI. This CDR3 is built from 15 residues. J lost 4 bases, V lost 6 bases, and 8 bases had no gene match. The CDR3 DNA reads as TGTGCCAGCAGGGCAGGGGGCGCAGGAAATCAGCCCCAGCATTTT. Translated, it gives CASRAGGAGNQPQHF.

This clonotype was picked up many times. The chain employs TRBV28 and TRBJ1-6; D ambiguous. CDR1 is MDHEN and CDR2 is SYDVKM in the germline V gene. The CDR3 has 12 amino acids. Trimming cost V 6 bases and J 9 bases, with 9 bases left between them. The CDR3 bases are TGTGCCAGCAGGACGGCGGGTTCACCCCTCCACTTT. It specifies CASRTAGSPLHF. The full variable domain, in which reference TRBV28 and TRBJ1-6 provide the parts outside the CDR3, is DVKVTQSSRYLVKRTGEKVFLECVQDMDHENMFWYRQDPGLGLRLIYFSYDVKMKEKGDIPEGYSVSREKKERFSLILESASTNQTSMYLCASRTAGSPLHFGNGTRLTVT.

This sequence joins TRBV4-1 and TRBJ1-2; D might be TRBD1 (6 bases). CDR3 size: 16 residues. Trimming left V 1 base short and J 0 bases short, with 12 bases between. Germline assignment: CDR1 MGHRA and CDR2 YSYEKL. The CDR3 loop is CASSQVAGASNYGYTF. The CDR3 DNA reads TGCGCCAGCAGCCAAGTCGCGGGGGCCTCTAACTATGGCTACACCTTC.

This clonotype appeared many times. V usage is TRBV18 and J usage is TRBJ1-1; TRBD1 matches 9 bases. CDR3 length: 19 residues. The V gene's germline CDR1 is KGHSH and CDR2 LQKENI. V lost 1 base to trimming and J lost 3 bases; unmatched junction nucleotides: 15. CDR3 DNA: TGTGCCAGCTCACCACTAATTCACTCTGACAGGGGGAGATACACTGAAGCTTTCTTT. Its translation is CASSPLIHSDRGRYTEAFF.

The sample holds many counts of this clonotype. CDR3 protein: CASSYSGGNQETQYF. CDR3 bases: TGTGCCAGCAGTTACTCTGGGGGGAACCAAGAGACCCAGTACTTC. V is TRBV6-2 or TRBV6-3 and J is TRBJ2-5, with D perhaps TRBD2 (6 bases). Per germline, CDR1 MNHEY and CDR2 SVGEGT. This CDR3 region has 15 residues. Between the trimmed V and J ends, which lost 0 bases and 0 bases, there was a span of 8 bases.